The 8 T cell receptor beta chains in this list originate from one sample, sequenced in a study of molecular identifiers for immune sequencing clone quantification. TCRdb passed the PCR reads through MiXCR, listing each CDR3 protein once. In the table there are about 510,000 distinct CDR3 sequences, about a fifth of which are singletons. Sample: naive CD8+ T cells from blood, with Jurkat cell RNA spiked in. Regarding subset: FACS-sorted CD8+CD4-CCR7+CD45RA+ naive T cells. The origin of the receptors is a human donor in good health. Some libraries in this study had Jurkat cell RNA spiked in.

This clonotype was observed many times. V gene TRBV28 combines with J gene TRBJ2-6; D possibly matches TRBD1 or TRBD2 (5 bases each). The CDR3 totals 14 residues. V gave up 3 bases and J gave up 11 bases, with 14 bases separating them. Germline assignment: CDR1 MDHEN and CDR2 SYDVKM. CDR3 sequence reads: CASSLKGRGHVLTF. CDR3 bases: TGTGCCAGCAGTTTGAAGGGGCGCGGGCACGTCCTGACTTTC.

Of note for this clonotype: A much more abundant neighbour one base away suggests this may be a read error. The V gene is TRBV4-1, the J gene TRBJ2-5, with unresolved D. Germline assignment: CDR1 MGHRA and CDR2 YSYEKL. The CDR3 is made up of 14 amino acids. In DNA, the CDR3 is TGCGCCAGCACCCAAGTTACAGACCAAGAGACCCAGTACTTC. This gives the protein CASTQVTDQETQYF.

This clonotype was seen a handful of times. The V call is TRBV7-3, the J call TRBJ2-3, with a weak D call TRBD2 (7 bases). Germline V gene data show CDR1 as SGHTA and CDR2 as FQGTGA. The V end lost 5 bases, the J end lost 6 bases, and 15 bases lay between the germline ends. The CDR3 consists of 14 residues. In DNA form, the CDR3 reads TGTGCCAGCAGCCATGGGGGGGGCGCGGATACGCAGTATTTT. Residues: CASSHGGGADTQYF.

This clonotype has just a few counts. The chain recombines TRBV10-1 with TRBJ2-5, with a weak D call TRBD1 (6 bases). The CDR3 is made up of 15 amino acids. V was pared by 0 bases and J by 5 bases, with 13 bases between. CDR1 WNHNN and CDR2 SYGVQD come from the germline V gene (reference sequence). CDR3 in amino acids: CASSESGHLLETQYF. The CDR3 region has the DNA TGCGCCAGCAGTGAGTCGGGACACCTGTTGGAGACCCAGTACTTC.

This clonotype was counted ten times or more. The V and J genes are TRBV29-1 and TRBJ2-5; 7 bases are shared with TRBD2. In germline, CDR1 is SQVTM, CDR2 ANQGSEA. V shed 6 bases and J 5 bases; nucleotides not matched to a gene: 15. The length of the CDR3 is 15 residues. The CDR3 nucleotides are TGCAGCGTGCCAGGTCTGGCGGGAGATTGGGAGACCCAGTACTTC. Translation gives CSVPGLAGDWETQYF.

In its sample, this clonotype was seen once. One base away lies a much larger clone, so this may be a sequencing read error. The chain recombines TRBV6-2 or TRBV6-3 with TRBJ1-1; D uncertain. Germline loops: CDR1 MNHEY, CDR2 SVGEGT. The CDR3 contains 12 residues. CDR3 DNA sequence: TGTGCCTGCAGTTACGTCACGGCCGAAGCTTTCTTT. Its protein product is CACSYVTAEAFF.

This sequence joins TRBV7-9 and TRBJ2-5; D call uncertain. V was clipped by 3 bases and J by 5 bases, with 16 bases between them. This CDR3 region has 15 residues. CDR1 is SEHNR, CDR2 FQNEAQ, per germline (reference sequence). The chain's CDR3 is CASSLSRLSAETQYF. The CDR3 nucleotides are TGTGCCAGCAGCTTGTCGCGTCTAAGCGCGGAGACCCAGTACTTC.

To note about this clonotype: Possible read error: a much larger clone is one base away. V gene TRBV4-3 combines with J gene TRBJ2-1; 9 bases align to TRBD2. In germline, CDR1 is LGHNA, CDR2 YSLEER. CDR3 length: 15 amino acids. Written as DNA, the CDR3 is TGCGCCAGCAGCCAGGAGCGGGAGGCACACAATGAGCAGTCCTTC. Protein sequence: CASSQEREAHNEQSF.